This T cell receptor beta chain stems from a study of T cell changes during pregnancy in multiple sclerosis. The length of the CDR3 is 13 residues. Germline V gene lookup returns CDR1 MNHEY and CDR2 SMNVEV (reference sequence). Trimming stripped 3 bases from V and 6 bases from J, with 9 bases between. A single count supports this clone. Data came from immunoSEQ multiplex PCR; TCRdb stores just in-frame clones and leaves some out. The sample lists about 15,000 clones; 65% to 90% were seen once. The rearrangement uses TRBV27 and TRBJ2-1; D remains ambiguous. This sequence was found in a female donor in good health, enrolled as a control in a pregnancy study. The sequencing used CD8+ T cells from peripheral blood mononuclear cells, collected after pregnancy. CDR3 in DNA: TGTGCCAGCAGTTTTCCGCCAGGCAATGAGCAGTTCTTC. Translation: CASSFPPGNEQFF.